One and the same sample provided the 5 T cell receptor beta chains below, sequenced in a study of cytomegalovirus exposure and HLA in healthy donors. This PCR relied on a set of 60 Vbeta primers and 13 Jbeta primers. The assay was immunoSEQ multiplex PCR, and TCRdb's table has in-frame clones only and misses some. This sample has over 150,000 clones; around 79% occur once, and the top ten carry roughly 1.4%. Sequencing was done on a sample of PBMCs. These TCRs come from a girl aged 10 to 17 in good health and CMV-seropositive.

CDR3 DNA: TGCGCCACCAGGCTTGAGCCTTTAAGCTCCTACGAGCAGTACTTC. It codes for CATRLEPLSSYEQYF. The chain has TRBV5-1 and TRBJ2-5, with unresolved D. The J call is in doubt because the DNA end fits TRBJ2-7 better. The germline V gene encodes CDR1 SGHRS and CDR2 YFSETQ. CDR3 length: 15 residues.

The chain combines TRBV4-1 with TRBJ1-1; 8 bases map to TRBD1. Germline CDR1 is MGHRA and CDR2 is YSYEKL. The CDR3 contains 17 residues. V lost 3 bases and J lost 3; bases outside the gene matches: 12. The CDR3 loop reads CASSHYRDRRRDTEAFF. The CDR3 DNA sequence: TGCGCCAGCAGCCACTACCGGGACAGGAGGAGGGACACTGAAGCTTTCTTT.

This clone was observed a single time. This sequence joins TRBV4-3 and TRBJ2-3; D might be TRBD2 (6 bases). CDR1 is LGHNA, CDR2 YSLEER, per germline. The CDR3 sequence is 18 residues long. V was cut by 0 bases and J by 1 base, with 17 bases left in between. The CDR3 DNA reads TGCGCCAGCAGCCAAGATTTTGTTGGAGGGACCCGCACAGATACGCAGTATTTT. This encodes CASSQDFVGGTRTDTQYF.

The V call is TRBV7-8, the J call TRBJ2-2, with 8 positions matching TRBD2. Germline V gene data show CDR1 as SGHVS and CDR2 as FQNEAQ. Trimming removed 2 bases from V and 3 bases from J; junction bases left unmatched: 5. The CDR3 sequence is 16 residues long. The CDR3 region has the DNA TGTGCCAGCAGCTTAACCTCGGGGGGGTACACCGGGGAGCTGTTTTTT. This translates into CASSLTSGGYTGELFF. The whole variable domain, remainder taken from reference TRBV7-8 and TRBJ2-2, is GAGVSQSPRYKVAKRGQDVALRCDPISGHVSLFWYQQALGQGPEFLTYFQNEAQLDKSGLPSDRFFAERPEGSVSTLKIQRTQQEDSAVYLCASSLTSGGYTGELFFGEGSRLTVL.

The chain combines TRBV4-3 with TRBJ1-4; D ambiguous. With 1 base removed from V and 4 bases from J, the gap between germline ends came to 10 bases. Germline lookup yields CDR1 LGHNA and CDR2 YSLEER. The CDR3 totals 15 residues. CDR3 nucleotides: TGCGCCAGCAGCCAAGGTCCAGGCCGTAATGAAAAACTGTTTTTT. Amino acid sequence: CASSQGPGRNEKLFF.